The source of this T cell receptor beta chain is a study of blood T cells in healthy people across ages. Primers used in a second PCR of about 6 to 12 cycles were a sample-barcoded 5' primer and a J-beta primer mix. One entry per CDR3 protein, called by TCRdb with MiXCR from the 5' RACE reads. This sample has about 620,000 distinct CDR3 sequences; about 50% occur once, and the top ten carry approximately 13%. CDR1 and CDR2 (germline): SGHTA, FQGNSA. The germline V and J ends were trimmed by 5 bases and 2 bases, with 13 bases remaining between them. There are 14 residues in the CDR3. Sequenced input: blood. The rearrangement joins TRBV7-2 to TRBJ2-7; D may be TRBD2 (6 bases). This sequence originates from a woman older than 75 in good health. CDR3 DNA: TGTGCCAGCAGCCCCCGACTAGGGCCCTACGAGCAGTACTTC. Amino acids: CASSPRLGPYEQYF. The entire variable domain, with the rest obtained from reference TRBV7-2 and TRBJ2-7, is as follows: GAGVSQSPSNKVTEKGKDVELRCDPISGHTALYWYRQSLGQGLEFLIYFQGNSAPDKSGLPSDRFSAERTGGSVSTLTIQRTQQEDSAVYLCASSPRLGPYEQYFGPGTRLTVT.